Each of the 16 T cell receptor beta chains below was sequenced from the same sample in a study of shared clonotypes between healthy human individuals. This table comes from immunoSEQ multiplex PCR, and its TCRdb copy is limited to in-frame clones, with some not included. Of around 720,000 clones in the sample, 73% were seen once. Sequenced input: memory CD4+ T cells sorted from blood. Documented subset: CD45RA-negative fraction. The receptor set was obtained from a woman under 40 in good health.

In the case of this clone: The sample has other DNA sequences that encode this CDR3 too. The chain combines TRBV5-1 with TRBJ2-2; D gene ambiguous. The CDR3 has 15 amino acids. Germline CDR1 reads SGHRS; CDR2 reads YFSETQ. V was pared by 0 bases and J by 3 bases, with 9 bases between. The CDR3 nucleotides are TGCGCCAGCAGCTTGGGGGATCGGGACACCGGGGAGCTGTTTTTT. It is translated as CASSLGDRDTGELFF.

J is TRBJ2-7 and V is TRBV25-1, with 10 bases aligning to TRBD2. Losses at the gene ends were 2 bases for V and 6 bases for J; bases not matched to a gene: 7. CDR1 and CDR2 (germline): MGHDK, SYGVNS. The CDR3 spans 15 residues. DNA of the CDR3: TGTGCCAGCAGTGAAATAGCGGGAGGCCATTCCGAGCAGTACTTC. Amino acid sequence: CASSEIAGGHSEQYF.

The sample holds many counts of this clone. CDR3 sequence: CASSAGRERSQYF. The CDR3 DNA sequence: TGCGCCAGCAGTGCAGGGCGGGAGAGGTCGCAGTATTTT. The rearrangement joins TRBV10-2 to TRBJ2-3, with 7 bases fitting TRBD2. J gave up 10 bases and V 4 bases, and 8 bases lay outside the gene matches. CDR3 size: 13 residues. Germline V gene lookup returns CDR1 WSHSY and CDR2 SAAADI.

The V gene is TRBV29-1, the J gene TRBJ2-7; unclear D gene. The CDR3 is 13 residues long. Per the germline V gene, CDR1 is SQVTM and CDR2 is ANQGSEA. V was cut by 4 bases and J by 2 bases, with 12 bases left in between. Written as DNA, the CDR3 is TGCAGCGTTGTACCCCCAGCTACCTACGAGCAGTACTTC. It yields the protein CSVVPPATYEQYF.

For this clone: The sample has other DNA sequences that encode this CDR3 too. This chain links TRBV11-3 with TRBJ2-3, with D unresolved. This CDR3 has 13 amino acids. Germline lookup yields CDR1 SGHNT and CDR2 YENEEA. V was cut by 0 bases and J by 3 bases, with 4 bases left in between. CDR3 in DNA: TGTGCCAGCAGCTTAGATTTGACAGATACGCAGTATTTT. Its protein is CASSLDLTDTQYF. The whole variable domain, remainder taken from reference TRBV11-3 and TRBJ2-3, is EAGVVQSPRYKIIEKKQPVAFWCNPISGHNTLYWYLQNLGQGPELLIRYENEEAVDDSQLPKDRFSAERLKGVDSTLKIQPAELGDSAVYLCASSLDLTDTQYFGPGTRLTVL.

The sample holds a few counts of this clone. V and J are TRBV29-1 and TRBJ2-1, with 8 bases aligning to TRBD2. The ends lost 7 bases at V and 5 bases at J; junction bases unmatched: 7. This CDR3 has 13 amino acids. CDR1 and CDR2 from the germline V gene are SQVTM and ANQGSEA. The DNA for the CDR3 is TGCAGCGCCGTCCGCGGGAGGCACAATGAGCAGTTCTTC. Amino acids: CSAVRGRHNEQFF.

This clone was seen once. The chain links TRBV7-8 to TRBJ2-5; the D gene could be TRBD1 or TRBD2 (7 bases each). Germline CDR1 reads SGHVS; CDR2 reads FQNEAQ. V was clipped by 5 bases and J by 5 bases, with 21 bases between them. The CDR3 consists of 16 residues. The CDR3 nucleotides read TGTGCCAGCAGCCTTAGAGGGGGCGGGAGCAAGGAGACCCAGTACTTC. It yields the protein CASSLRGGGSKETQYF.

The chain links TRBV11-1 to TRBJ2-2, with 9 bases identical to TRBD1. This CDR3 region has 14 residues. J lost 4 bases, V lost 6 bases, and 3 bases had no gene match. Germline V gene sequence: CDR1 SGHAT, CDR2 FQDESV (reference sequence). In DNA form, the CDR3 reads TGTGCCAGCAGGCGGACAGGGGTCACCGGGGAGCTGTTTTTT. It specifies CASRRTGVTGELFF.

This clone showed up just a few times. The chain has TRBV7-9 and TRBJ2-2, with TRBD2 matching over 8 bases. The germline gives CDR1 SEHNR, CDR2 FQNEAQ (reference sequence). The CDR3 runs 18 residues. V was pared by 6 bases and J by 7 bases, with 19 bases of the junction left unmatched. The DNA of the CDR3 is TGTGCCAGCAGACCTCGGTTGGGCGGGAGGACGCCCGGCGGGGAGCTGTTTTTT. It codes for CASRPRLGGRTPGGELFF.

The rearrangement links TRBV7-3 to TRBJ2-1; 7 nucleotides agree with TRBD1. V lost 1 base, J lost 6 bases, and 6 bases stayed unmatched. The CDR3 extends over 15 amino acids. Germline CDR1 is SGHTA and CDR2 is FQGTGA. In DNA form, the CDR3 reads TGTGCCAGCAGCTTAATGTTAGGGGGCACCAATGAGCAGTTCTTC. It translates to CASSLMLGGTNEQFF.

The rearrangement uses TRBV5-1 and TRBJ1-1, with 11 bases lining up with TRBD1. The CDR3 has 16 residues. Germline values: CDR1 SGHRS, CDR2 YFSETQ. V trimming: 0 bases; J trimming: 2 bases; junction bases outside the gene matches: 3. Here the CDR3 DNA reads TGCGCCAGCAGCTTGGCGGGACAGGGGGTAAACACTGAAGCTTTCTTT. Translating gives CASSLAGQGVNTEAFF. Full variable domain (outside the CDR3, taken from reference TRBV5-1 and TRBJ1-1): KAGVTQTPRYLIKTRGQQVTLSCSPISGHRSVSWYQQTPGQGLQFLFEYFSETQRNKGNFPGRFSGRQFSNSRSEMNVSTLELGDSALYLCASSLAGQGVNTEAFFGQGTRLTVV.

The chain combines TRBV6-6 with TRBJ2-1, with TRBD1 identical over 7 bases. The CDR3 has 14 amino acids. Germline CDR1 and CDR2: MNHNY and SVGAGI (reference sequence). Losses at the gene ends were 5 bases for V and 7 bases for J; bases not matched to a gene: 8. The CDR3 sequence is CASSKGQLLNEQFF. The CDR3 DNA reads as TGTGCCAGCAGTAAGGGACAGCTTCTGAATGAGCAGTTCTTC.

The gene calls are TRBV27 and TRBJ2-1; D is unclear. This CDR3 is 14 amino acids long. Trimming pared 5 bases from V and 2 bases from J, leaving 10 bases between. Germline CDR1 is MNHEY and CDR2 is SMNVEV (reference sequence). DNA for the CDR3: TGTGCCAGCAGTGTCGGAGTAGCCTACAATGAGCAGTTCTTC. As protein: CASSVGVAYNEQFF.

The rearrangement joins TRBV29-1 to TRBJ2-3; D may be TRBD2 (6 bases). The CDR3 covers 12 residues. Germline V CDR1 and CDR2: SQVTM, ANQGSEA. V lost 1 base to trimming and J lost 8 bases, with 10 bases between them. CDR3 region: CSVEVMGGTQYF. The CDR3 DNA sequence: TGCAGCGTTGAAGTGATGGGGGGTACGCAGTATTTT.

V and J are TRBV10-3 and TRBJ2-1, with a tentative D call TRBD2 (5 bases). V lost 4 bases and J 6 bases, leaving 19 bases between the germline ends. The CDR3 extends over 16 amino acids. Germline V gene sequence: CDR1 ENHRY, CDR2 SYGVKD. The CDR3 DNA reads as TGTGCCATCAGTGCTCGGACTTCGAATTCGGCCAATGAGCAGTTCTTC. Its translation: CAISARTSNSANEQFF.

The chain recombines TRBV6-5 with TRBJ1-2, with 7 bases fitting TRBD1. Losses at the gene ends were 4 bases for V and 2 bases for J; bases not matched to a gene: 7. This CDR3 is built from 15 residues. Germline CDR1 MNHEY, CDR2 SVGAGI. In DNA form, the CDR3 reads TGTGCCAGCAGTTTAATTAGGGGGCAGAACTATGGCTACACCTTC. It codes for CASSLIRGQNYGYTF.